This TCR beta chain was obtained from a study of cytomegalovirus exposure and HLA in healthy donors. Study observations and caveats: In an earlier analysis, in roughly 580 donors, most V segments appeared productive either ~90% or ~30% of the time.

The PCR was carried out with 60 Vbeta primers and 13 Jbeta primers. Measured with immunoSEQ multiplex PCR; TCRdb has only the in-frame clones, and not every one. Of around 130,000 clones in the sample, around 70% are singletons; the top ten hold 1.6%. The CDR3 length is 15 residues. With 7 bases clipped from V and 3 bases from J, the junction kept 6 bases outside the gene matches. Germline-derived CDR1 and CDR2 are SGHVS and FQNEAQ. Points on this clone: Its antigen is as yet unknown.

The receptor comes from a woman aged 25 to 39 in good health and CMV-seronegative. The chain carries TRBV7-8 and TRBJ2-1; 10 bases map to TRBD2. What was sequenced was PBMCs. CDR3 DNA: TGTGCCAGCACCATAGCGGGAGGTGGCTACAATGAGCAGTTCTTC. It codes for CASTIAGGGYNEQFF.